The rows below give T cell receptor beta chains drawn from one sample of a study of blood T cell repertoires in COVID-19. Sequencing used immunoSEQ multiplex PCR; TCRdb keeps in-frame clones, though not all of them. The repertoire holds about 140,000 clones, with roughly 89% as singletons. Sequences were obtained from peripheral blood. These receptor sequences come from a young man with COVID-19, enrolled during active disease. CDR3s include the opening cysteine and the closing phenylalanine or tryptophan. The D gene is left open where the match is weak. The size field is filled for only some rows; it gives once, few, many or a size class.

TRBJ2-7,few,TRBV6-5,NA,CASRSRLGAYEQYF,TGTGCCAGCAGGTCACGACTCGGGGCCTACGAGCAGTACTTC
TRBJ2-7,NA,TRBV28,TRBD2,CASSLHGAGVTQYF,TGTGCCAGCAGTCTCCACGGAGCGGGGGTGACGCAGTACTTC
TRBJ2-1,NA,TRBV7-7,NA,CASSQGASSYNEQFF,TGTGCTAGCAGTCAGGGTGCCAGCTCCTACAATGAGCAGTTCTTC
TRBJ1-4,NA,TRBV5-5,NA,CASSLGRGAGEKLFF,TGTGCCAGCAGCTTGGGTCGGGGGGCGGGAGAAAAACTGTTTTTT
TRBJ2-7,NA,TRBV3-1/TRBV3-2,NA,CASSQGQGRQYF,TGTGCCAGCAGCCAAGGTCAGGGGAGACAGTACTTC
TRBJ1-1,NA,TRBV5-1,TRBD1,CASSFGQGATEAFF,TGCGCCAGCAGCTTCGGACAGGGGGCCACTGAAGCTTTCTTT
TRBJ1-5,NA,TRBV4-1,TRBD1,CASSQPGQSGNQPQHF,TGCGCCAGCAGCCAACCGGGACAGTCCGGCAATCAGCCCCAGCATTTT
TRBJ2-5,NA,TRBV6-2/TRBV6-3,NA,CASSYGLQETQYF,TGTGCCAGCAGTTACGGACTTCAAGAGACCCAGTACTTC
TRBJ2-7,NA,TRBV7-8,NA,CASSRGLAGTSYEQYF,TGTGCCAGCAGCCGAGGGTTAGCTGGTACGTCCTACGAGCAGTACTTC
TRBJ1-2,once,TRBV7-6,NA,CASGGKGNYGYTF,TGTGCCAGCGGGGGGAAGGGTAACTATGGCTACACCTTC
TRBJ1-6,NA,TRBV4-2,NA,CASSQGGSPLHF,TGTGCCAGCAGCCAAGGCGGTTCACCCCTCCACTTT
TRBJ1-2,NA,TRBV2,NA,CASTGRRNNYGYTF,TGTGCCAGCACGGGGAGGCGGAATAACTATGGCTACACCTTC